Shown below are 19 T cell receptor beta chains from a single sample sequenced in a study of cytomegalovirus exposure and HLA in healthy donors. Use of 60 Vbeta and 13 Jbeta primers characterized the PCR. Some clones are missing from TCRdb's copy, which holds only in-frame ones; the method was immunoSEQ multiplex PCR. The repertoire holds tens of thousands of clones, approximately 78% seen once, with under 5.5% in the top ten. Sequencing used PBMCs. These TCRs come from a middle-aged woman in good health and CMV-seropositive.

CDR3 DNA: TGTGCCTGGAGTGAGAGGGCTTGGTACGAGCAGTACTTC. Residues: CAWSERAWYEQYF. The chain joins TRBV30 to TRBJ2-7; TRBD2 is a possible D gene (5 bases). The CDR3 sequence is 13 residues long. Trimming cost V 1 base and J 4 bases, with 11 bases left between them. Germline CDR1 GTSNPN, CDR2 SVGIG (reference sequence).

This rearrangement joins TRBV4-3 to TRBJ2-1, with unresolved D. CDR1 and CDR2 from the germline V gene are LGHNA and YSLEER. The CDR3 has 13 residues. Trimming took 0 bases from V and 2 from J, leaving 2 bases between them. CDR3 DNA: TGCGCCAGCAGCCAAGATACCTACAATGAGCAGTTCTTC. It translates to CASSQDTYNEQFF.

The rearrangement links TRBV9 to TRBJ2-1, with TRBD2 matching over 7 bases. CDR3 length: 15 residues. J lost 1 base, V lost 0 bases, and 1 base had no gene match. The germline V gene encodes CDR1 SGDLS and CDR2 YYNGEE. The CDR3 DNA follows: TGTGCCAGCAGCGTAGTTAGCGGGTCCTACAATGAGCAGTTCTTC. It encodes CASSVVSGSYNEQFF.

This chain connects TRBV5-5 to TRBJ1-4, with unresolved D. V dropped 1 base and J dropped 15 bases, with 13 bases sitting between them. The CDR3 sequence is 12 residues long. Germline V gene lookup returns CDR1 SGHKS and CDR2 YYEKEE (reference sequence). The CDR3 coding sequence is TGTGCCAGCAGCTTGCCGAAGGGAGAAGTGTTTTTT. It yields the protein CASSLPKGEVFF. Complete variable domain (other parts from reference TRBV5-5 and TRBJ1-4): DAGVTQSPTHLIKTRGQQVTLRCSPISGHKSVSWYQQVLGQGPQFIFQYYEKEERGRGNFPDRFSARQFPNYSSELNVNALLLGDSALYLCASSLPKGEVFFGSGTQLSVL.

The chain combines TRBV29-1 with TRBJ2-3, with D maybe TRBD2 (6 bases). The V and J ends lost 7 bases and 2 bases respectively, with 16 bases between them. The CDR3 length is 14 residues. Germline V gene data show CDR1 as SQVTM and CDR2 as ANQGSEA. The CDR3 protein is CSALGEELTDTQYF. The CDR3 nucleotides read TGCAGCGCCCTGGGGGAGGAGCTCACAGATACGCAGTATTTT.

J is TRBJ2-7 and V is TRBV4-3, with 9 nucleotides matching TRBD1. CDR1 is LGHNA and CDR2 is YSLEER in the germline V gene. J was trimmed by 7 bases and V by 0 bases; bases with no gene match: 4. This CDR3 is 14 amino acids long. The CDR3 DNA follows: TGCGCCAGCAGCCAAGACGGGGGACAGGGAGAGCAGTACTTC. Protein sequence: CASSQDGGQGEQYF.

J is TRBJ1-4 and V is TRBV9; TRBD1 matches 10 bases. Germline CDR1 SGDLS, CDR2 YYNGEE. V lost 3 bases and J lost 7; bases outside the gene matches: 6. The CDR3 is 15 residues long. For the CDR3, the DNA is TGTGCCAGCAGCGCAGGGGACAGGGGAGGTGAAAAACTGTTTTTT. This gives the protein CASSAGDRGGEKLFF.

This clone has a single count. The V call is TRBV14, the J call TRBJ1-2; no definite D call. CDR1 is SGHDN, CDR2 FVKESK, per germline. This CDR3 has 16 residues. V was cut by 0 bases and J by 0 bases, with 11 bases left in between. The DNA for the CDR3 is TGTGCCAGCAGCCAAGATCTGGCCGATTCTAACTATGGCTACACCTTC. Translation: CASSQDLADSNYGYTF.

The chain links TRBV4-2 to TRBJ2-1, with 12 bases lining up with TRBD1. The length of the CDR3 is 17 residues. CDR1 LGHNA and CDR2 YNFKEQ come from the germline V gene. Trimming at V came to 0 bases and at J to 8 bases, leaving 8 bases not matched to a gene. As DNA, the CDR3 is TGTGCCAGCAGCCAAGATACCCCGGGACAGGGGGCTCATGAGCAGTTCTTC. This sequence encodes CASSQDTPGQGAHEQFF.

The chain couples TRBV4-3 to TRBJ2-1; TRBD2 matches at 9 bases. The junction had 4 bases not matched to a gene; V was cut back by 6 bases and J by 4 bases. Germline V gene lookup returns CDR1 LGHNA and CDR2 YSLEER. The CDR3 consists of 14 residues. The CDR3 sequence is CASRPGLAYNEQFF. The DNA for the CDR3 is TGCGCCAGCAGGCCGGGACTAGCTTACAATGAGCAGTTCTTC.

V usage is TRBV6-5 and J usage is TRBJ2-1; D is ambiguous. The CDR3 covers 12 residues. Germline loops: CDR1 MNHEY, CDR2 SVGAGI. Between the trimmed V and J ends, which lost 4 bases and 4 bases, there was a span of 5 bases. CDR3 DNA sequence: TGTGCCAGCAGTTCCGGGTACAATGAGCAGTTCTTC. This codes for CASSSGYNEQFF.

The J gene is TRBJ2-5, the V gene TRBV28; D is uncertain. The length of the CDR3 is 11 residues. CDR1 and CDR2 from the germline V gene are MDHEN and SYDVKM. Trimming removed 4 bases from V and 10 bases from J, with 10 bases in between. CDR3 in DNA: TGTGCCAGCAGTTCCCCCTATGACCAGTACTTC. This encodes CASSSPYDQYF.

The count of this clone is one. The chain employs TRBV5-1 and TRBJ2-1; a possible D gene is TRBD2 (6 bases). The length of the CDR3 is 18 residues. Trimming took off 4 bases at V and 8 bases at J, with 28 bases between the two ends. Germline V gene data show CDR1 as SGHRS and CDR2 as YFSETQ. The CDR3 here is CASSTVGLTEVALDEQFF. CDR3 coding DNA: TGCGCCAGCAGCACCGTCGGACTAACTGAAGTAGCGCTCGATGAGCAGTTCTTC.

The chain carries TRBV20-1 and TRBJ2-3; D is uncertain. Trimming cost V 7 bases and J 6 bases, with 8 bases left between them. There are 10 residues in the CDR3. The germline V gene encodes CDR1 DFQATT and CDR2 SNEGSKA (reference sequence). CDR3 residues: CSGSWDTQYF. The DNA of the CDR3 is TGCAGTGGAAGCTGGGATACGCAGTATTTT.

This chain joins TRBV19 and TRBJ2-1, with TRBD1 identical over 8 bases. The CDR3 is 14 amino acids. In germline, CDR1 is LNHDA, CDR2 SQIVND (reference sequence). V trimming: 5 bases; J trimming: 4 bases; junction bases outside the gene matches: 4. This CDR3 reads CASSWDRKYNEQFF. DNA for the CDR3: TGTGCCAGTAGTTGGGACAGGAAGTACAATGAGCAGTTCTTC.

The gene calls are TRBV28 and TRBJ2-3; D gene uncertain. Germline assignment: CDR1 MDHEN and CDR2 SYDVKM. The V end was cut by 4 bases, the J end by 5 bases, with 13 bases between. CDR3 size: 14 residues. The CDR3 loop is CASSSPLPGDTQYF. Here the CDR3 DNA reads TGTGCCAGCAGTTCGCCGCTGCCGGGAGATACGCAGTATTTT.

The chain employs TRBV11-1 and TRBJ2-7; TRBD2 might be the D (6 bases). The CDR3 loop spans 16 amino acids. Between the trimmed V and J ends, which lost 7 bases and 0 bases, there was a span of 19 bases. Germline CDR1 is SGHAT and CDR2 is FQDESV (reference sequence). CDR3 protein: CASTPGDGRPSYEQYF. CDR3 in DNA: TGTGCCAGCACCCCGGGGGATGGGAGGCCCTCCTACGAGCAGTACTTC. Combining the CDR3 with reference TRBV11-1 and TRBJ2-7 gives the whole variable domain EAEVAQSPRYKITEKSQAVAFWCDPISGHATLYWYRQILGQGPELLVQFQDESVVDDSQLPKDRFSAERLKGVDSTLKIQPAELGDSAMYLCASTPGDGRPSYEQYFGPGTRLTVT.

This chain joins TRBV2 and TRBJ2-5; a possible D gene is TRBD1 (6 bases). Near its end, the DNA agrees better with TRBJ2-7, so the J call may be wrong. CDR1 is SNHLY, CDR2 FYNNEI, per germline. This CDR3 spans 14 amino acids. CDR3 DNA sequence: TGTGCCAGCAGTGCGGACAGCATTTTGAACGAGCAGTACTTC. Residues: CASSADSILNEQYF.

This chain links TRBV4-2 with TRBJ2-1; 13 nucleotides align to TRBD2. Germline-derived CDR1 and CDR2 are LGHNA and YNFKEQ. The CDR3 runs 19 residues. The V segment lost 0 bases and the J segment 3 bases; nucleotides outside the gene matches: 8. The CDR3 nucleotides are TGTGCCAGCAGCCAAGAGGGGACCGGGACTAGCGGGGTCTACAATGAGCAGTTCTTC. Translating gives CASSQEGTGTSGVYNEQFF.